A selection of T cell receptor beta chains follows, all from one sample in a study of PD-L1 blockade in urothelial cancer. Profiled with immunoSEQ multiplex PCR; TCRdb holds only in-frame clones, not every one. The data show around 100,000 clones, with over 80% seen just once and 0.7% to 0.95% held by the top ten. The sample consisted of PBMCs, taken around atezolizumab (anti-PD-L1) treatment. The origin of the receptors is a woman at least 80 years old with urothelial cancer. Each CDR3 is given with its conserved first and last residue. A D gene is named only where the DNA matches it firmly. Expanded clones are given a class, and other clones once, few, many or no size at all.

J gene | clone size | D gene | V gene | CDR3 DNA | CDR3 protein
TRBJ1-1 | NA | TRBD1 | TRBV7-8 | TGTGCCAGCAGCTCCTCGGGACAGGGGGCAATTCAGAACACTGAAGCTTTCTTT | CASSSSGQGAIQNTEAFF
TRBJ1-1 | NA | NA | TRBV30 | TGTGCCTGGAGTGACAGGAACACTGAAGCTTTCTTT | CAWSDRNTEAFF
TRBJ1-5 | NA | NA | TRBV18 | TGTGCCAGCTCACCAAATGGACAGCCCAATCAGCCCCAGCATTTT | CASSPNGQPNQPQHF
TRBJ2-3 | NA | TRBD2 | TRBV18 | TGTGCCAGCTCACCGAAGACTAGCGGGAGTGGCACAGATACGCAGTATTTT | CASSPKTSGSGTDTQYF
TRBJ1-2 | NA | TRBD1 | TRBV27 | TGTGCCAGCAGTCTGCGAAGACAGGGAGGAAATGGCTACACCTTC | CASSLRRQGGNGYTF
TRBJ2-1 | NA | TRBD1 | TRBV5-4 | TGTGCCAGCAGCCTTCCGGGACAGTCTAATGAGCAGTTCTTC | CASSLPGQSNEQFF
TRBJ1-5 | NA | NA | TRBV5-1 | TGCGCCAGCAGCCCGGGCGGGACCTACAATCAGCCCCAGCATTTT | CASSPGGTYNQPQHF
TRBJ2-7 | NA | NA | TRBV5-4 | TGTGCCAGCAGCTTGGGACAGGGCGGGACCTACGAGCAGTACTTC | CASSLGQGGTYEQYF
TRBJ1-2 | NA | TRBD1 | TRBV19 | TGTGCCAGTAGTCTTGGACAGGGAGCTAACTATGGCTACACCTTC | CASSLGQGANYGYTF
TRBJ2-7 | NA | TRBD1 | TRBV7-8 | TGTGCCAGCAGCCTATGGACAGGGGGTATCAACGAGCAGTACTTC | CASSLWTGGINEQYF
TRBJ2-7 | NA | TRBD2 | TRBV9 | TGTGCCAGCAGCCCTCGGACAGCGGGAGGTCTACGCGAGCAGTACTTC | CASSPRTAGGLREQYF
TRBJ1-2 | NA | TRBD1 | TRBV19 | TGTGCCAGTAGTATATCCACAGGGGCCAACTATGGCTACACCTTC | CASSISTGANYGYTF
TRBJ1-3 | few | NA | TRBV7-2 | TGTGCCAGCAGCCCCGAGGGTCCGGGAGGAAACACCATATATTTT | CASSPEGPGGNTIYF
TRBJ2-5 | NA | TRBD1 | TRBV5-4 | TGTGCCAGCAGCCTAAAACAGGGGGGAGAGACCCAGTACTTC | CASSLKQGGETQYF
TRBJ2-2 | NA | NA | TRBV27 | TGTGCCTCCGGGTCCACGAACACCGGGGAGCTGTTTTTT | CASGSTNTGELFF
TRBJ2-7 | NA | TRBD2 | TRBV13 | TGTGCCAGCAGCCCCCGGACTAGCGGACCCTACGAGCAGTACTTC | CASSPRTSGPYEQYF
TRBJ1-1 | NA | NA | TRBV18 | TGTGCCAGCTCACCACCGATGGGGGCGGATAAAGCTTTCTTT | CASSPPMGADKAFF